This note documents a single T cell receptor (beta chain) sequence. Antigen specificity is unknown. This sample is part of a study of PD-1 blockade in classical Hodgkin lymphoma. Study-level findings and limits: Relative to healthy donors, newly diagnosed patients reportedly had lower baseline TCR diversity, which was reported as lower still in relapsed/refractory patients. A significant rise in TCR diversity by C4D1 was seen for CD4+ but not CD8+ cells. Repertoire differences lack defined causes, possibly disease activity or prior therapy.

Each patient relapsed following autologous stem cell transplantation, and prior brentuximab vedotin exposure differed. The CDR3 covers 13 residues. V was clipped by 6 bases and J by 9 bases, with 15 bases between them. Germline loops: CDR1 MNHNY, CDR2 SVGAGI (reference sequence). The protocol was immunoSEQ multiplex PCR, while the TCRdb copy is restricted to in-frame clones and leaves out a portion. The repertoire has about 94,000 clones, approximately 89% of them found once; the top ten carry around 11%. This receptor was identified in a human donor with classical Hodgkin lymphoma. The J gene is TRBJ2-1, the V gene TRBV6-6; D is undetermined. Sequenced material: peripheral blood mononuclear cells (PBMCs), taken before the second cycle of nivolumab. CDR3 protein: CASRGSWAFEQFF. The CDR3 DNA sequence: TGTGCCAGCAGGGGTAGTTGGGCCTTTGAGCAGTTCTTC.